Each of the 20 T cell receptor beta chains below was sequenced from the same sample in a study of molecular identifiers for immune sequencing clone quantification. Each CDR3 protein gets one entry after TCRdb re-called the PCR reads with MiXCR. The sample lists nearly 650,000 distinct CDR3 sequences, about 25% occurring once. Sequencing was done on a sample of naive CD8+ T cells from blood, with Jurkat cell RNA spiked in. The subset was: FACS-sorted CD8+CD4-CCR7+CD45RA+ naive T cells. Receptor source: a human donor in good health. Some libraries in this study had Jurkat cell RNA spiked in.

This clonotype was recorded a few times. The rearrangement uses TRBV12-3 or TRBV12-4 and TRBJ2-1; D is perhaps TRBD2 (5 bases). V dropped 3 bases and J dropped 0 bases, with 9 bases sitting between them. The CDR3 consists of 15 residues. The CDR3 spells CASSLEESSYNEQFF. The CDR3 DNA reads TGTGCCAGCAGTTTGGAGGAGAGCTCCTACAATGAGCAGTTCTTC.

This clonotype appeared a few times. The chain carries TRBV7-9 and TRBJ2-2; TRBD2 matches at 9 bases. The CDR3 sequence is 15 residues long. Trimming removed 5 bases from V and 4 bases from J; junction bases left unmatched: 5. The germline V gene has CDR1 SEHNR and CDR2 FQNEAQ (reference sequence). CDR3 DNA: TGTGCCAGCAGCCCGGGACTAGCTAGCACCGGGGAGCTGTTTTTT. Amino acids: CASSPGLASTGELFF.

This clonotype was seen many times. This chain uses TRBV2 with TRBJ1-5; 10 bases are shared with TRBD1. The CDR3 sequence is 15 residues long. The J segment lost 7 bases and the V segment lost 6 bases, leaving 9 bases of the junction unmatched. Germline CDR1 is SNHLY and CDR2 is FYNNEI. In nucleotides, the CDR3 is TGTGCCAGCAGGGCCGGGACAGGGGTTCGGCAGCCCCAGCATTTT. This gives the protein CASRAGTGVRQPQHF.

About this clonotype itself: This may stem from a read error, because a much larger clone lies one nucleotide away. The chain carries TRBV20-1 and TRBJ2-7; the D gene is possibly TRBD2 (7 bases). The V end was cut by 7 bases, the J end by 0 bases, with 16 bases between. Germline V gene data show CDR1 as DFQATT and CDR2 as SNEGSKA (reference sequence). This CDR3 has 14 amino acids. The CDR3 DNA sequence: TGCAGTGTTCCGTTAGGGGGGGACTCCTACGAGCAGTACTTC. Its protein product is CSVPLGGDSYEQYF.

The rearrangement links TRBV3-1 to TRBJ2-7; D unclear. This CDR3 has 13 amino acids. Germline loops: CDR1 LGHDT, CDR2 YNNKEL (reference sequence). Trimming stripped 5 bases from V and 3 bases from J, with 11 bases between. This CDR3 reads CASSSDIHYEQYF. The CDR3, as DNA: TGTGCCAGCAGCAGTGACATACACTACGAGCAGTACTTC.

The V call is TRBV7-9, the J call TRBJ2-3, with 15 bases aligning to TRBD2. The CDR3 loop spans 19 amino acids. Germline lookup yields CDR1 SEHNR and CDR2 FQNEAQ (reference sequence). V shed 4 bases and J 2 bases; nucleotides not matched to a gene: 10. CDR3 region: CASSSRTSGGASYTDTQYF. CDR3 in DNA: TGTGCCAGCAGCTCCAGGACTAGCGGGGGGGCATCATACACAGATACGCAGTATTTT.

This clonotype came up many times. The chain carries TRBV7-2 and TRBJ1-1; TRBD1 matches 8 bases. The ends lost 3 bases at V and 4 bases at J; junction bases unmatched: 4. Germline V gives CDR1 SGHTA, CDR2 FQGNSA. The CDR3 has 14 amino acids. As DNA, the CDR3 is TGTGCCAGCAGCTTTGCAGGGGGCTCCACTGAAGCTTTCTTT. Its protein product is CASSFAGGSTEAFF. Complete variable domain (other parts from reference TRBV7-2 and TRBJ1-1): GAGVSQSPSNKVTEKGKDVELRCDPISGHTALYWYRQSLGQGLEFLIYFQGNSAPDKSGLPSDRFSAERTGGSVSTLTIQRTQQEDSAVYLCASSFAGGSTEAFFGQGTRLTVV.

The CDR3 sequence is CSVEEADGGGLSYEQYF. The CDR3 DNA is TGCAGCGTTGAAGAAGCGGATGGGGGGGGCCTTTCCTACGAGCAGTACTTC. The chain employs TRBV29-1 and TRBJ2-7; maybe TRBD2 (7 bases). CDR1 is SQVTM and CDR2 is ANQGSEA in the germline V gene. V lost 0 bases to trimming and J lost 1 base, with 19 bases between them. The CDR3 consists of 17 residues.

V is TRBV19 and J is TRBJ2-3, with D maybe TRBD1 (5 bases). The germline V and J ends were trimmed by 7 bases and 4 bases, with 15 bases remaining between them. The CDR3 has 14 residues. Germline assignment: CDR1 LNHDA and CDR2 SQIVND (reference sequence). CDR3 coding DNA: TGTGCCAGTATGAGAAGGGGTTGGGCAGATACGCAGTATTTT. This encodes CASMRRGWADTQYF.

The chain is built from TRBV27 and TRBJ2-3; the D gene is possibly TRBD2 (6 bases). V lost 0 bases and J 5 bases, leaving 15 bases between the germline ends. The germline V gene has CDR1 MNHEY and CDR2 SMNVEV (reference sequence). The CDR3 is made up of 16 amino acids. The CDR3 here is CASSLSGGIGVDTQYF. DNA of the CDR3: TGTGCCAGCAGTTTATCAGGCGGGATAGGGGTAGATACGCAGTATTTT.

In this sample, this clonotype turned up a few times. The CDR3 spells CASSLVEGLGLYTDTQYF. The CDR3 bases are TGTGCCAGCAGCTTAGTAGAGGGACTGGGACTGTACACAGATACGCAGTATTTT. The genes are TRBV7-2 and TRBJ2-3, with a possible D match to TRBD2 (6 bases). Trimming removed 1 base at V and 2 bases at J, with 19 bases between. The germline gives CDR1 SGHTA, CDR2 FQGNSA. CDR3 length: 18 residues.

The V gene is TRBV30, the J gene TRBJ2-1, with 8 bases that match TRBD2. CDR1 and CDR2 from the germline V gene are GTSNPN and SVGIG (reference sequence). This CDR3 has 19 residues. V lost 0 bases, J lost 6 bases, and 19 bases stayed unmatched. For the CDR3, the DNA is TGTGCCTGGAGTGTACCCCTACCAACCGGGACTAGTCTTGTCAATGAGCAGTTCTTC. It translates to CAWSVPLPTGTSLVNEQFF.

The gene calls are TRBV3-1 and TRBJ2-5; maybe TRBD1 (5 bases). The CDR3 sequence is 15 residues long. The germline gives CDR1 LGHDT, CDR2 YNNKEL (reference sequence). The V end was cut by 4 bases, the J end by 4 bases, with 16 bases between. Written as DNA, the CDR3 is TGTGCCAGCAGCCGAGAAGGCAGGGTCGTAGAGACCCAGTACTTC. Translation gives CASSREGRVVETQYF.

The J gene is TRBJ2-1, the V gene TRBV18; no clear D. Germline assignment: CDR1 KGHSH and CDR2 LQKENI. Deletions cut 1 base from V and 7 bases from J, with 11 bases between. The CDR3 loop spans 14 amino acids. The CDR3, as DNA: TGTGCCAGCTCACCACGAACAGTCGGTAATGAGCAGTTCTTC. Its protein product is CASSPRTVGNEQFF. The variable domain in full, with the rest retrieved from reference TRBV18 and TRBJ2-1, is NAGVMQNPRHLVRRRGQEARLRCSPMKGHSHVYWYRQLPEEGLKFMVYLQKENIIDESGMPKERFSAEFPKEGPSILRIQQVVRGDSAAYFCASSPRTVGNEQFFGPGTRLTVL.

The V and J genes are TRBV5-1 and TRBJ2-7; 9 bases align to TRBD1. Germline V gene data show CDR1 as SGHRS and CDR2 as YFSETQ. The CDR3 runs to 16 residues. V trimming: 4 bases; J trimming: 1 base; junction bases outside the gene matches: 9. DNA of the CDR3: TGCGCCAGCAGCCCGGAGAAGACAGGGGGTTCCTACGAGCAGTACTTC. Protein sequence: CASSPEKTGGSYEQYF.

This clonotype was recorded at least ten times. The chain links TRBV4-3 to TRBJ1-2, with 8 positions matching TRBD1. This CDR3 contains 17 residues. Trimming took 1 base from V and 4 from J; bases not matched to a gene: 11. CDR1 is LGHNA and CDR2 is YSLEER in the germline V gene. CDR3 nucleotide sequence: TGCGCCAGCAGCCAAGTTACAGGGGGGCCCCCGCGCTATGGCTACACCTTC. This codes for CASSQVTGGPPRYGYTF.

This clonotype was counted at least ten times. V is TRBV4-1 and J is TRBJ1-1; 11 nucleotides match TRBD1. J gave up 4 bases and V 10 bases, and 5 bases lay outside the gene matches. Germline V gene lookup returns CDR1 MGHRA and CDR2 YSYEKL. The CDR3 is 13 amino acids. This CDR3 is CATTGTGGTEAFF. In DNA, the CDR3 is TGCGCCACAACCGGGACAGGGGGCACTGAAGCTTTCTTT.

The gene calls are TRBV19 and TRBJ1-5, with 9 bases aligning to TRBD1. The germline V gene has CDR1 LNHDA and CDR2 SQIVND (reference sequence). V gave up 3 bases and J gave up 3 bases; unmatched junction bases: 6. The CDR3 runs to 16 residues. The CDR3 spells CASSMPDRGFNQPQHF. In nucleotides, the CDR3 is TGTGCCAGTAGTATGCCCGACAGGGGGTTCAATCAGCCCCAGCATTTT.

This clonotype has a count of ten or more. V usage is TRBV20-1 and J usage is TRBJ1-1, with 9 bases identical to TRBD1. This CDR3 contains 18 residues. CDR1 and CDR2 (germline): DFQATT, SNEGSKA (reference sequence). Losses at the gene ends were 2 bases for V and 3 bases for J; bases not matched to a gene: 16. CDR3 DNA: TGCAGTGCTAGACACGGCGGGGACAGGGATGTGTACGACACTGAAGCTTTCTTT. Its translation: CSARHGGDRDVYDTEAFF.

In this sample, this clonotype turned up a few times. The chain combines TRBV19 with TRBJ2-7, with 12 nucleotides matching TRBD2. Germline loops: CDR1 LNHDA, CDR2 SQIVND (reference sequence). The length of the CDR3 is 17 residues. After removal of 5 bases from V and 1 base from J, the junction contained 9 bases not matched to a gene. The CDR3 spells CASSPTNLAGGSYEQYF. In nucleotides, the CDR3 is TGTGCCAGTAGTCCGACGAATCTAGCGGGGGGGTCCTACGAGCAGTACTTC.